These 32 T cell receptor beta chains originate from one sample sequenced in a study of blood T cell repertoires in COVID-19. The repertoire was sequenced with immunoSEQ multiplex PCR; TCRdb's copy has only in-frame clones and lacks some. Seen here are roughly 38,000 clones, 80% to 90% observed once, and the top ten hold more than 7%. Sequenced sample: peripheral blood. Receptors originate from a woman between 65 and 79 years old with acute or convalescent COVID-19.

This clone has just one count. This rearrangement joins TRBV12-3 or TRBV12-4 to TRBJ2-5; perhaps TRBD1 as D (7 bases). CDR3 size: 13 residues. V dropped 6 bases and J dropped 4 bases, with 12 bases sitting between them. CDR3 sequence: CASRHRGGETQYF. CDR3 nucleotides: TGTGCCAGCAGACACAGGGGAGGAGAGACCCAGTACTTC.

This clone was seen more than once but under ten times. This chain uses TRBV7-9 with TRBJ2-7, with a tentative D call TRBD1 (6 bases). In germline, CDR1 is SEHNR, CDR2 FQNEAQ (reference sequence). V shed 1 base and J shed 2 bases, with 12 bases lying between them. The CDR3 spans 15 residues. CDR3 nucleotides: TGTGCCAGCAGCTTAGGGGACAAAAGTGCCTACGAGCAGTACGTC. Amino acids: CASSLGDKSAYEQYV.

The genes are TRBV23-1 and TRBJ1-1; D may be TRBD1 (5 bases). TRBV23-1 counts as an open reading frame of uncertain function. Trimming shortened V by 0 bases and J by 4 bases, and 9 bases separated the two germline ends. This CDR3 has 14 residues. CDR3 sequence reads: CASSQSGQGTEAFF. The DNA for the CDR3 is TGCGCCAGCAGTCAATCGGGGCAAGGCACTGAAGCTTTCTTT.

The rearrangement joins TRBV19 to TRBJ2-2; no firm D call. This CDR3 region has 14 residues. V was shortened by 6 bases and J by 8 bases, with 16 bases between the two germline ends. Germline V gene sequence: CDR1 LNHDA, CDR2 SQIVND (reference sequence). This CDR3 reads CASRRRPPQGELFF. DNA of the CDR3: TGTGCCAGTAGGCGCCGCCCCCCGCAAGGGGAGCTGTTTTTT.

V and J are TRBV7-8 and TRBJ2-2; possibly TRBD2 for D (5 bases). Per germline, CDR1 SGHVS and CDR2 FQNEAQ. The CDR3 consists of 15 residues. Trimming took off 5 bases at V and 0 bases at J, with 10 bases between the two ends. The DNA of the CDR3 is TGTGCCAGCAGCCCCGGACTGGCGAACACCGGGGAGCTGTTTTTT. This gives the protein CASSPGLANTGELFF.

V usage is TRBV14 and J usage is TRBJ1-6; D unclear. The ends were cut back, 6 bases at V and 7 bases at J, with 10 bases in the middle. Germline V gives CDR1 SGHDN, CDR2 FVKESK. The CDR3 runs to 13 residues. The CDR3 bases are TGTGCCAGCAGTTTACAGCCGAATTCACCCCTCCACTTT. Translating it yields CASSLQPNSPLHF.

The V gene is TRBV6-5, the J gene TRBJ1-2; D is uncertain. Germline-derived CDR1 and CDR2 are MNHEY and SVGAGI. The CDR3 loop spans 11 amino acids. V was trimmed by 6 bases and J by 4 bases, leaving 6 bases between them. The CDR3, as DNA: TGTGCCAGCAGATCTACCTATGGCTACACCTTC. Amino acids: CASRSTYGYTF.

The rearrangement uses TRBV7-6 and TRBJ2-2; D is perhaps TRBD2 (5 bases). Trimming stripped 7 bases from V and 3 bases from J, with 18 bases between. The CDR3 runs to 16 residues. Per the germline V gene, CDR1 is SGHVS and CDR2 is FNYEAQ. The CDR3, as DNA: TGTGCCAGCACCAGGACGGGGTCGATTCACACCGGGGAGCTGTTTTTT. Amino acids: CASTRTGSIHTGELFF.

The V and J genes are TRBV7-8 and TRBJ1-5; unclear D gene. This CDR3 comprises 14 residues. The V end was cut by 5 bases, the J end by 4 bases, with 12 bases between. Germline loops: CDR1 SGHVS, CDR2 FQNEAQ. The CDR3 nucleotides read TGTGCCAGCAGCCAGGCGGCCCAGAATCAGCCCCAGCATTTT. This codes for CASSQAAQNQPQHF.

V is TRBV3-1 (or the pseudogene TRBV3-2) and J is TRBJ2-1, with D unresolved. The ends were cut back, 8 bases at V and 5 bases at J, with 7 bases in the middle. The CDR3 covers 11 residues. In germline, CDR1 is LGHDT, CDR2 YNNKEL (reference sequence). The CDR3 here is CASGDNNEQFF. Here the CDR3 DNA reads TGTGCCAGCGGCGACAACAATGAGCAGTTCTTC.

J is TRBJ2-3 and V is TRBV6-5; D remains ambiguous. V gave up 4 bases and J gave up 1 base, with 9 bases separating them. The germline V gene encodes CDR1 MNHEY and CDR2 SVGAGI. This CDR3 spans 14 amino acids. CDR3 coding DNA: TGTGCCAGCAGTTCCTCCCCAGGCACAGATACGCAGTATTTT. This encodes CASSSSPGTDTQYF.

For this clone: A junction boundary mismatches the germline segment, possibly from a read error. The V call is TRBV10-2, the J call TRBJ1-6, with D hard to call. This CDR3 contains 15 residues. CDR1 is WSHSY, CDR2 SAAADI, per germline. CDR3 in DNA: TGCGCCAGCAGTGACGGCTACAGTTATACTTCACCCCTCCACTTT. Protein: CASSDGYSYTSPLHF.

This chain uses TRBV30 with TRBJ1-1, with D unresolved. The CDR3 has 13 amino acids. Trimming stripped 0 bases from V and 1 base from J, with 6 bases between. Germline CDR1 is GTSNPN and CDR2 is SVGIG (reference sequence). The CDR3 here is CAWSVPGNTEAFF. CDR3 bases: TGTGCCTGGAGTGTACCCGGGAACACTGAAGCTTTCTTT.

DNA of the CDR3: TGTGCCAGCAGTTCACCCTCAGGGTCCCACGAGCAGTACGTC. Protein sequence: CASSSPSGSHEQYV. The rearrangement joins TRBV28 to TRBJ2-7; D possibly corresponds to TRBD1 (5 bases). The CDR3 is 14 amino acids. V lost 4 bases and J lost 5, with 15 bases in between. CDR1 and CDR2 from the germline V gene are MDHEN and SYDVKM.

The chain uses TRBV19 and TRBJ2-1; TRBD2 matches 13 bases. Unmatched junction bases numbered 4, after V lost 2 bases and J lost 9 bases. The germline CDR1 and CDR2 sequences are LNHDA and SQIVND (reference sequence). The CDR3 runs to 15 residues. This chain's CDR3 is CASSIRTSGSGEQFF. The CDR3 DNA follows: TGTGCCAGTAGTATAAGGACTAGCGGGAGCGGTGAGCAGTTCTTC.

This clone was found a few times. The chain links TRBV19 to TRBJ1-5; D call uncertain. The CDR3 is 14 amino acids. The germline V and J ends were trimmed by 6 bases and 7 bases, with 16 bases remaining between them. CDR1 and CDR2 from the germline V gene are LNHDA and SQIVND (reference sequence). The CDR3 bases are TGTGCCAGTAGCGGACTCGCAATGGGGCAGCCCCAGCATTTT. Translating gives CASSGLAMGQPQHF.

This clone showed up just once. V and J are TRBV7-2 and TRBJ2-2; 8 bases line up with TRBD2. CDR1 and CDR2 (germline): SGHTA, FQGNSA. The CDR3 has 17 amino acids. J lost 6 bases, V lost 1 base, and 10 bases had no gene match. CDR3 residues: CASSLGGGGRVAGELFF. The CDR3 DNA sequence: TGTGCCAGCAGCTTAGGTGGCGGGGGGAGGGTCGCCGGGGAGCTGTTTTTT. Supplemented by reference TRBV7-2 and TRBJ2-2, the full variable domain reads GAGVSQSPSNKVTEKGKDVELRCDPISGHTALYWYRQSLGQGLEFLIYFQGNSAPDKSGLPSDRFSAERTGGSVSTLTIQRTQQEDSAVYLCASSLGGGGRVAGELFFGEGSRLTVL.

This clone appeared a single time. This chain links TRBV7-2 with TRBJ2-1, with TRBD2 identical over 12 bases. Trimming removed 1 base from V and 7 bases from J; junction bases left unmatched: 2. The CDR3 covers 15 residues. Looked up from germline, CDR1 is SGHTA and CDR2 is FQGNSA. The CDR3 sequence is CASSLGLAGVNEQFF. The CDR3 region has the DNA TGTGCCAGCAGCTTAGGACTAGCGGGAGTTAATGAGCAGTTCTTC.

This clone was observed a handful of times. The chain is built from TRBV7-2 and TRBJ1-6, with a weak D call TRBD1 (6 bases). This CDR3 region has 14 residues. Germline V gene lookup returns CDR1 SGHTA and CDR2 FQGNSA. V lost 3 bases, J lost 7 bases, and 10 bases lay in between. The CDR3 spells CASSFTGSNSPLHF. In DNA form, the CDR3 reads TGTGCCAGCAGCTTTACAGGGTCGAATTCACCCCTCCACTTT.

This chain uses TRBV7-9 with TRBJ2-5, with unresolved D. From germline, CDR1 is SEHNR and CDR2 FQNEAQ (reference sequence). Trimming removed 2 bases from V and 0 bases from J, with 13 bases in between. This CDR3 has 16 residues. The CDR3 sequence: CASSLMVTTYQETQYF. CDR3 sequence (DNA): TGTGCCAGCAGCTTAATGGTTACCACTTACCAAGAGACCCAGTACTTC. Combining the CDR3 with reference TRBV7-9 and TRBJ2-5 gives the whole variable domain DTGVSQNPRHKITKRGQNVTFRCDPISEHNRLYWYRQTLGQGPEFLTYFQNEAQLEKSRLLSDRFSAERPKGSFSTLEIQRTEQGDSAMYLCASSLMVTTYQETQYFGPGTRLLVL.

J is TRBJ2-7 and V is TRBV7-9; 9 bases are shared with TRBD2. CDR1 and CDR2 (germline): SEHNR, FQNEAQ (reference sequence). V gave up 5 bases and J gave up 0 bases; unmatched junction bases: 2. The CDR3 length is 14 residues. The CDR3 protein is CASSGTSSSYEQYV. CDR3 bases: TGTGCCAGCAGCGGGACTAGCAGCTCCTACGAGCAGTACGTC.

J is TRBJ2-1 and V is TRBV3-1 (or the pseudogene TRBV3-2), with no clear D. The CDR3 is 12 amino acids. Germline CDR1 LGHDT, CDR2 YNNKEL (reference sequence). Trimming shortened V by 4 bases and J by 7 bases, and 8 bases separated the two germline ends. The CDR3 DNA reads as TGTGCCAGCAGCCTCCTCCAGAATGAGCAGTTCTTC. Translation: CASSLLQNEQFF.

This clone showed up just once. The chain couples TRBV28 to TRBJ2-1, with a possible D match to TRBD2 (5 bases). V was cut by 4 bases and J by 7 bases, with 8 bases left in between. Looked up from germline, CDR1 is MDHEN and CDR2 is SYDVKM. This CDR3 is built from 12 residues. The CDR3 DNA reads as TGTGCCAGCAGTTGGTGGAGGAATGAGCAGTTCTTC. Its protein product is CASSWWRNEQFF. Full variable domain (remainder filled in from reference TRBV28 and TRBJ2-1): DVKVTQSSRYLVKRTGEKVFLECVQDMDHENMFWYRQDPGLGLRLIYFSYDVKMKEKGDIPEGYSVSREKKERFSLILESASTNQTSMYLCASSWWRNEQFFGPGTRLTVL.

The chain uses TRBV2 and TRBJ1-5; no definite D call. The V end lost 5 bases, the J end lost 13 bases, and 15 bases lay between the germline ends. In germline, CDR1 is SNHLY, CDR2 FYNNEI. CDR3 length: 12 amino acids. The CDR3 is CASSLGAVQQHF. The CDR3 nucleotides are TGTGCCAGCAGTTTGGGCGCAGTCCAACAGCATTTT. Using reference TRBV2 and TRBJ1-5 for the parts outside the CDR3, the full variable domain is EPEVTQTPSHQVTQMGQEVILRCVPISNHLYFYWYRQILGQKVEFLVSFYNNEISEKSEIFDDQFSVERPDGSNFTLKIRSTKLEDSAMYFCASSLGAVQQHFGDGTRLSIL.

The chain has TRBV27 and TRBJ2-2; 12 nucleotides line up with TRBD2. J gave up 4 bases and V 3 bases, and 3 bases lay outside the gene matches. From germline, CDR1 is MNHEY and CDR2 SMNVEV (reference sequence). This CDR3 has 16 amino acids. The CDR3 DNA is TGTGCCAGCAGTTTCTCTAGCGGGAGGGCCACCGGGGAGCTGTTTTTT. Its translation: CASSFSSGRATGELFF.

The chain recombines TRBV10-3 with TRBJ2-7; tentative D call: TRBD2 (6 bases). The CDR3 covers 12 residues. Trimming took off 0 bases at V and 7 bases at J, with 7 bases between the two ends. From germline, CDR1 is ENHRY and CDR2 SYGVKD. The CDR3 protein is CAISESGGEQYV. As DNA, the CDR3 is TGTGCCATCAGTGAGTCGGGGGGAGAGCAGTACGTC.

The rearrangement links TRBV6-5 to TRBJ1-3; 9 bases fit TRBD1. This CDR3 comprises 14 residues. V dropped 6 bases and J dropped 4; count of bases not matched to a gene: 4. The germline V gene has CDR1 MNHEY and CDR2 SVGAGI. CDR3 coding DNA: TGTGCCAGCAGCCAGACAGGGGGGGGAAACACCATATATTTT. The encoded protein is CASSQTGGGNTIYF.

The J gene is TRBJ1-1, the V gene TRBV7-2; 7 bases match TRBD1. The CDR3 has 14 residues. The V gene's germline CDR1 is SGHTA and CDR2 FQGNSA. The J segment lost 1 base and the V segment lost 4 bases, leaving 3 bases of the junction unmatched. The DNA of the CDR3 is TGTGCCAGCAGCTCAGGGGGAGGGAACACTGAAGCTTTCTTT. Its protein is CASSSGGGNTEAFF.

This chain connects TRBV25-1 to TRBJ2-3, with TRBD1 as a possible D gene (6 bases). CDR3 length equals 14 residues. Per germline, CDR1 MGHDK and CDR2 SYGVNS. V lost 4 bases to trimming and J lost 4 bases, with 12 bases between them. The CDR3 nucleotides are TGTGCCAGCAGTGTGGTGCAGGGGTCAGATACGCAGTATTTT. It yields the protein CASSVVQGSDTQYF.

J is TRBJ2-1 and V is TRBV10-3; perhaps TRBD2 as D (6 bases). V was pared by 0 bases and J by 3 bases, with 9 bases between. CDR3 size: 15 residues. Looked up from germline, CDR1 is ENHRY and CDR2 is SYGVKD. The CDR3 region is CAISESGGDYNEQFF. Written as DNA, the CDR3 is TGTGCCATCAGTGAGTCTGGAGGGGACTACAATGAGCAGTTCTTC.

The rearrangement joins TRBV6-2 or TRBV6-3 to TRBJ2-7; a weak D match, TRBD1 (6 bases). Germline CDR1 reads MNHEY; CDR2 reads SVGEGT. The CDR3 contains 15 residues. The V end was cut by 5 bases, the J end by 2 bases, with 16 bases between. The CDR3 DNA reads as TGTGCCAGCAGTCAAACCGGGACACCCGCCTACGAGCAGTACGTC. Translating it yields CASSQTGTPAYEQYV.

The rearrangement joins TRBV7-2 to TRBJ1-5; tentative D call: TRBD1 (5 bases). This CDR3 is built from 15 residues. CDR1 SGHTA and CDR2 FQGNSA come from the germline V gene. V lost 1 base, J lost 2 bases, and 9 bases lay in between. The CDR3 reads CASSLGEGGNQPQHF. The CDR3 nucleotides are TGTGCCAGCAGCTTAGGGGAAGGGGGCAATCAGCCCCAGCATTTT.